This TCR beta chain was retrieved from a study of T cell responses to AZD1222 COVID-19 vaccine (dated by TCRdb to 2020 to 2023). For the wider study: TCR sequencing covered fewer than 250 trial participants: approximately 200 given two doses of AZD1222 and 26 given two doses of MenACWY control vaccine. Trial participants were enrolled by age into 18-55, 56-69 and 70-plus year subgroups, with around 150, 28 and 57 TCR-sequenced participants respectively.

This clone was seen a handful of times. Which antigen it targets is not known. No clone much larger than this one lies a single base away; base qualities are absent. The CDR3 regions of human TCRbeta chains were analyzed by immunosequencing. The authors' analysis ran thus. Repertoire TCRs were checked for matches against a reference library of SARS-CoV-2-specific TCRs that had been generated using the MIRA antigen-specificity platform. Breadth was defined as the fraction of unique TCRs that were SARS-CoV-2-associated. Depth was defined as the fraction of total T cells that were SARS-CoV-2-associated. Each spike-specific TCR was assigned to its reactive spike region and to a CD4 or CD8 class using the MIRA data. Log10-transformed breadth and depth values were compared by one-way ANOVA with Sidak's multiple comparisons tests. TCRdb mirrors the immuneACCESS table, restricted to in-frame sequences. Some clones are absent from its copies; in checked studies, under half trace to an unresolved V gene, and the reason for the others is unknown. V and J calls and clone size come straight from that table; D and trimming were deduced from the DNA. In all, the sample holds about 170,000 clones, and around 85% of those were seen once. The ten largest clonotypes hold around 0.99% of the sample.

Sample time point, as interpreted from the label and publication: about 28 days (+/-7) after the second vaccine dose. AZD1222 recipients given second doses at about 4 weeks or at about 12 weeks were pooled, since spike-specific TCR depth and breadth were not found to differ between the two schedules. Samples from vaccinated people were obtained from the UK trials COV001 and COV002, which included a single-blind randomized controlled phase 2/3 trial of AZD1222 (ChAdOx1 nCoV-19) in healthy adults. For TCRbeta chain sequencing, PBMC samples were collected from trial participants at day 0 and at day 28 after the second dose. The investigation overall reported the following: Nearly half of unique spike-specific TCRs reportedly recognized epitopes outside regions mutated in the B.1.351 and B.1.1.7 variants. Only six AZD1222 recipients were SARS-CoV-2 seropositive at baseline, limiting conclusions about previously exposed vaccinees. After two AZD1222 doses, both the breadth and the depth of spike-specific TCRs were significantly higher than at day 0 and than in MenACWY recipients. Because no samples from the day 14 peak response were available, repertoires could be characterized only after the peak T cell response. The 56-69-year group was small, and its depth increase did not reach significance, likely because of low power. Vaccine-associated CD4 TCRs spanned the whole spike protein, with dominant responses in regions 160-218 and 743-854. Participants were mostly white British and included more females than males, and it was suggested by the authors that clonal diversity may have been underestimated.

The TCR was taken from an adult who received the AZD1222 COVID-19 vaccine. Sequenced here: peripheral blood, sampled 28 days after the second AZD1222 dose.

The CDR3 here reads CASSVLNLGNTEAFF. The DNA sequence is given as TGTGCCAGTAGTGTCCTGAATCTGGGGAACACTGAAGCTTTCTTT. Rearrangement joined TRBV19 to TRBJ1-1, with the D gene too uncertain to name. Looking up the germline V gene (reference sequence) yields CDR1 LNHDA and CDR2 SQIVND. V is shortened by 5 bases, J by 1 base, and the region joining them spans 14 bases. Taken from cysteine to phenylalanine, the CDR3 has 15 residues. Just the 45-base CDR3 DNA is kept, in frame starting at base 1.